A single sample is the source of the 16 T cell receptor beta chains below, sequenced in a study of technical replicates of blood from several donors. The repertoire was sequenced with immunoSEQ multiplex PCR; TCRdb's copy has only in-frame clones and lacks some. The top ten hold about 0.29% of the sample, which has 60,000 to 90,000 clones, approximately 96% seen once. Sample: T cells isolated from PBMCs. The source is a human donor in good health.

The J gene is TRBJ1-1, the V gene TRBV2; D might be TRBD1 (6 bases). V was shortened by 4 bases and J by 5 bases, with 14 bases between the two germline ends. The CDR3 contains 14 residues. CDR1 SNHLY and CDR2 FYNNEI come from the germline V gene. Here the CDR3 reads CASSGQAGRTEAFF. The DNA for the CDR3 is TGTGCCAGCAGTGGACAGGCCGGACGAACTGAAGCTTTCTTT.

The rearrangement joins TRBV4-3 to TRBJ1-3; D unclear. From germline, CDR1 is LGHNA and CDR2 YSLEER. Trimming shortened V by 0 bases and J by 6 bases, and 12 bases separated the two germline ends. The CDR3 extends over 15 amino acids. CDR3 bases: TGCGCCAGCAGCCAAGAGCAAACGAGATTAAACACCATATATTTT. The encoded protein is CASSQEQTRLNTIYF.

V and J are TRBV13 and TRBJ2-1, with 10 bases lining up with TRBD2. J was trimmed by 7 bases and V by 5 bases; bases with no gene match: 5. Germline V gene data show CDR1 as PRHDT and CDR2 as FYEKMQ (reference sequence). The CDR3 length is 14 residues. The CDR3 here is CASSRGLAVNEQFF. The CDR3 DNA reads as TGTGCCAGCAGCCGAGGACTAGCGGTGAATGAGCAGTTCTTC.

V usage is TRBV4-2 and J usage is TRBJ2-3, with a tentative D call TRBD2 (6 bases). Germline CDR1 LGHNA, CDR2 YNFKEQ. The CDR3 loop spans 15 amino acids. Trimming took 0 bases from V and 2 from J, leaving 9 bases between them. CDR3: CASSQDGDFTDTQYF. The CDR3 nucleotides read TGTGCCAGCAGCCAAGACGGGGACTTCACAGATACGCAGTATTTT.

The rearrangement links TRBV28 to TRBJ2-6; D is ambiguous. The CDR3 totals 14 residues. The germline V gene has CDR1 MDHEN and CDR2 SYDVKM. The V end was cut by 3 bases, the J end by 1 base, with 4 bases between. CDR3 residues: CASSFLSGANVLTF. The CDR3 region has the DNA TGTGCCAGCAGTTTCCTATCTGGGGCCAACGTCCTGACTTTC.

V gene TRBV7-9 combines with J gene TRBJ1-3, with TRBD1 as a possible D gene (6 bases). V was pared by 3 bases and J by 4 bases, with 10 bases between. This CDR3 is built from 14 residues. Germline CDR1 reads SEHNR; CDR2 reads FQNEAQ (reference sequence). CDR3 nucleotide sequence: TGTGCCAGCAGCTTCCCAGGGGCGGGAAACACCATATATTTT. Amino acid sequence: CASSFPGAGNTIYF. Variable domain in full (rest from reference TRBV7-9 and TRBJ1-3): DTGVSQNPRHKITKRGQNVTFRCDPISEHNRLYWYRQTLGQGPEFLTYFQNEAQLEKSRLLSDRFSAERPKGSFSTLEIQRTEQGDSAMYLCASSFPGAGNTIYFGEGSWLTVV.

The rearrangement uses TRBV5-4 and TRBJ2-1; D possibly corresponds to TRBD2 (6 bases). CDR3 length equals 13 residues. From germline, CDR1 is SGHNT and CDR2 YYREEE (reference sequence). V lost 7 bases to trimming and J lost 6 bases, with 14 bases between them. The DNA for the CDR3 is TGTGCCAGCGGACTTGGAGCGGGCAATGAGCAGTTCTTC. It encodes CASGLGAGNEQFF.

This chain joins TRBV29-1 and TRBJ1-1, with D possibly being TRBD1 (5 bases). This CDR3 region has 14 residues. The germline CDR1 and CDR2 sequences are SQVTM and ANQGSEA. V lost 6 bases and J lost 3, with 17 bases in between. The CDR3 sequence: CSVRTGVEYTEAFF. CDR3 nucleotides: TGCAGCGTCCGCACAGGAGTGGAGTACACTGAAGCTTTCTTT.

This chain connects TRBV6-5 to TRBJ2-1; D is possibly TRBD1 (6 bases). Germline lookup yields CDR1 MNHEY and CDR2 SVGAGI. The CDR3 is 12 amino acids. V lost 0 bases to trimming and J lost 11 bases, with 8 bases between them. The CDR3 DNA is TGTGCCAGCAGTTACTCCGGGACAAAGCAGTTCTTC. Its protein is CASSYSGTKQFF.

The gene calls are TRBV10-1 and TRBJ2-1, with 9 bases aligning to TRBD2. The V gene end was trimmed by 2 bases and the J gene end by 4 bases; junction bases not matched to a gene: 3. Per the germline V gene, CDR1 is WNHNN and CDR2 is SYGVQD (reference sequence). The CDR3 covers 15 residues. The CDR3 sequence is CASSEAGGNYNEQFF. DNA of the CDR3: TGCGCCAGCAGTGAGGCGGGAGGGAATTACAATGAGCAGTTCTTC.

The J gene is TRBJ1-2, the V gene TRBV7-9; 8 positions agree with TRBD1. Germline CDR1 is SEHNR and CDR2 is FQNEAQ (reference sequence). The CDR3 is 14 residues long. V shed 1 base, J shed 8 bases, and the junction held 6 bases outside the gene matches. CDR3 nucleotides: TGTGCCAGCAGCTTAGTTAGGACAGGGCTCGGCTACACCTTC. Encoded protein: CASSLVRTGLGYTF.

The CDR3 nucleotides are TGTGCCAGCAGACCAGGGGTATACACTGAAGCTTTCTTT. The encoded protein is CASRPGVYTEAFF. This chain connects TRBV11-2 to TRBJ1-1; D possibly corresponds to TRBD1 (6 bases). In germline, CDR1 is SGHAT, CDR2 FQNNGV. The CDR3 contains 13 residues. Trimming left V 6 bases short and J 3 bases short, with 11 bases between.

The chain links TRBV27 to TRBJ2-2, with TRBD1 matching 8 bases. This CDR3 has 17 amino acids. Germline V gives CDR1 MNHEY, CDR2 SMNVEV (reference sequence). V lost 3 bases and J lost 3; bases outside the gene matches: 9. In DNA, the CDR3 is TGTGCCAGCAGTTTCTACGGGACAGGAGCGTACACCGGGGAGCTGTTTTTT. The encoded protein is CASSFYGTGAYTGELFF.

The chain carries TRBV4-2 and TRBJ2-7; the match to TRBD2 covers 7 bases. This CDR3 has 15 amino acids. V shed 1 base and J 3 bases; nucleotides not matched to a gene: 6. CDR1 is LGHNA and CDR2 is YNFKEQ in the germline V gene. The CDR3 coding sequence is TGTGCCAGCAGCCAAGCGGCGCTAGCGGACTACGAGCAGTACTTC. Its protein is CASSQAALADYEQYF.

V and J are TRBV5-6 and TRBJ2-1; TRBD1 agrees at 9 bases. The germline V gene has CDR1 SGHDT and CDR2 YYEEEE. The V and J ends lost 0 bases and 9 bases, in that order; junction bases with no gene match: 7. The CDR3 loop spans 15 amino acids. CDR3 amino acids: CASSLGPGQGSEQFF. The CDR3 DNA follows: TGTGCCAGCAGCTTGGGTCCAGGACAGGGGAGTGAGCAGTTCTTC.

CDR3 bases: TGCGCCAGCAGTGAGTCGAGGGAGACTGAAGCTTTCTTT. Encoded protein: CASSESRETEAFF. V gene TRBV10-1 combines with J gene TRBJ1-1; D unresolved. With 0 bases removed from V and 5 bases from J, the gap between germline ends came to 7 bases. This CDR3 spans 13 amino acids. CDR1 WNHNN and CDR2 SYGVQD come from the germline V gene (reference sequence).